This TCR beta chain is drawn from a study of CD8+ T cells in alopecia areata. Regarding the study as a whole: Sequencing of scalp samples also captures resident alphabeta T cells of normal skin.

Following RNA extraction, reverse transcription yielded cDNA that acted as the sequencing template. Generated by immunoSEQ multiplex PCR, the TCRdb table keeps only in-frame clones and is missing some. The table shows approximately 99,000 clones, with around 59% occurring only once. V shed 6 bases and J shed 3 bases, with 9 bases lying between them. The CDR3 loop spans 13 amino acids. CDR1 SGHDT and CDR2 YYEEEE come from the germline V gene. This clone appeared a few times. Antigen: not known. This receptor was obtained from a human donor in good health. This chain uses TRBV5-6 with TRBJ2-2; D might be TRBD1 (7 bases). The source material was CD8+ T cells sorted from blood. CDR3 in amino acids: CASTRGDTGELFF. CDR3 DNA: TGTGCCAGCACCAGGGGGGACACCGGGGAGCTGTTTTTT.